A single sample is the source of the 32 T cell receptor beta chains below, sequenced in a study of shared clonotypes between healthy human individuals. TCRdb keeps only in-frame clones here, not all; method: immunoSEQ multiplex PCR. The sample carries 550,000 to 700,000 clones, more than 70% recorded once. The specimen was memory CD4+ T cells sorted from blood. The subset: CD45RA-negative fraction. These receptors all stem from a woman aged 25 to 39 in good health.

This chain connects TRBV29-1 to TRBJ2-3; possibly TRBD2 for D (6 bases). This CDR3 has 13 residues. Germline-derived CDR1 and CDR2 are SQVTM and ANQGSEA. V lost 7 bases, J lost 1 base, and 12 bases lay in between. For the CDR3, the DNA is TGCAGCGGGGAGGCTAGCGGCACAGATACGCAGTATTTT. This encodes CSGEASGTDTQYF.

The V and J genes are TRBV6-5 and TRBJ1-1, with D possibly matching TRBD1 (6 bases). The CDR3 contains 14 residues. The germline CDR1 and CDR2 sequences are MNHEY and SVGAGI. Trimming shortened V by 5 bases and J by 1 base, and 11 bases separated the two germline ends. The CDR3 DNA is TGTGCCAGCAGTAGGGGGGCTAAGAACACTGAAGCTTTCTTT. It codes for CASSRGAKNTEAFF.

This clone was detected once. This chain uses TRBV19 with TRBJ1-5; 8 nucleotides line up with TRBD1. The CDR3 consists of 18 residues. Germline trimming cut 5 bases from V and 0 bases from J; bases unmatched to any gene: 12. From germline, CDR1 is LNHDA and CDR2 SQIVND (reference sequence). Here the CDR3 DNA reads TGTGCCAGTAGTTATCGGACAGGGTATATGGATAGCAATCAGCCCCAGCATTTT. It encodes CASSYRTGYMDSNQPQHF. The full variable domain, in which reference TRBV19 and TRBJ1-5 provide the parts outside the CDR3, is DGGITQSPKYLFRKEGQNVTLSCEQNLNHDAMYWYRQDPGQGLRLIYYSQIVNDFQKGDIAEGYSVSREKKESFPLTVTSAQKNPTAFYLCASSYRTGYMDSNQPQHFGDGTRLSIL.

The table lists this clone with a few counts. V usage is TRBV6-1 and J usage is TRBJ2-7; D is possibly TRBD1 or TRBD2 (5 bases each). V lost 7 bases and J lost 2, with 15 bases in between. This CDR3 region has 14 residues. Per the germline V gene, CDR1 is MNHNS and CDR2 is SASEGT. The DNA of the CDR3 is TGTGCCAGCATCCGGACGCAGGGAGCCTACGAGCAGTACTTC. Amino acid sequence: CASIRTQGAYEQYF.

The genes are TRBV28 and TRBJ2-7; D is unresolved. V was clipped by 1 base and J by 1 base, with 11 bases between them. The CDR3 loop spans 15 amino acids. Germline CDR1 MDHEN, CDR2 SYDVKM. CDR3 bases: TGTGCCAGCAGTTTATTTGGCGGATTTTCCTACGAGCAGTACTTC. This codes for CASSLFGGFSYEQYF. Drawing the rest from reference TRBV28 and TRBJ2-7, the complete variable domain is DVKVTQSSRYLVKRTGEKVFLECVQDMDHENMFWYRQDPGLGLRLIYFSYDVKMKEKGDIPEGYSVSREKKERFSLILESASTNQTSMYLCASSLFGGFSYEQYFGPGTRLTVT.

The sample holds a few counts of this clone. Here the CDR3 DNA reads TGTGCCAGCAGAAGACCATCCTTCGGCGAAAAACTGTTTTTT. Translating gives CASRRPSFGEKLFF. The chain has TRBV7-2 and TRBJ1-4; D call uncertain. The V and J ends lost 6 bases and 8 bases respectively, with 16 bases between them. The germline V gene encodes CDR1 SGHTA and CDR2 FQGNSA. This CDR3 is built from 14 residues. The variable domain in full, completed from reference TRBV7-2 and TRBJ1-4, reads GAGVSQSPSNKVTEKGKDVELRCDPISGHTALYWYRQSLGQGLEFLIYFQGNSAPDKSGLPSDRFSAERTGGSVSTLTIQRTQQEDSAVYLCASRRPSFGEKLFFGSGTQLSVL.

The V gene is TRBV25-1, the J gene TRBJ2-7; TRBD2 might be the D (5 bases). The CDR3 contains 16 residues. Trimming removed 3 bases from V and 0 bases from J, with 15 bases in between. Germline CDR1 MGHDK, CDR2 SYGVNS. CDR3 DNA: TGTGCCAGCAGTGACACACAACGGGAAAGCTCCTACGAGCAGTACTTC. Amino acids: CASSDTQRESSYEQYF.

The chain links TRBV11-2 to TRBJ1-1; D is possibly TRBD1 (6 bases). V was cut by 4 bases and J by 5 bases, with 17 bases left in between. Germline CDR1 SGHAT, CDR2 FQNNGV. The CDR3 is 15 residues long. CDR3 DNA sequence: TGTGCCAGCAGCTCTCTCGGGGGGCGATGGACTGAAGCTTTCTTT. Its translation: CASSSLGGRWTEAFF.

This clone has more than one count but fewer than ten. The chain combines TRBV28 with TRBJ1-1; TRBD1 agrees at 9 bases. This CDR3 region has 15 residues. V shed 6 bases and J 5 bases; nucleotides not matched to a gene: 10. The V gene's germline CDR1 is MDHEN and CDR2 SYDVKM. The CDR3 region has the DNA TGTGCCAGCAGCGGGGCCGGGACAGGGCGGACTGAAGCTTTCTTT. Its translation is CASSGAGTGRTEAFF.

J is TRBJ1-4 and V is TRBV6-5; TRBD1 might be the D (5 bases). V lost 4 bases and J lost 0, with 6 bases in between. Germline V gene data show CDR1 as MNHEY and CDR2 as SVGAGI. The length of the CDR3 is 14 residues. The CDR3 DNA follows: TGTGCCAGCAGTTCGGGGGCAACTAATGAAAAACTGTTTTTT. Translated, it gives CASSSGATNEKLFF.

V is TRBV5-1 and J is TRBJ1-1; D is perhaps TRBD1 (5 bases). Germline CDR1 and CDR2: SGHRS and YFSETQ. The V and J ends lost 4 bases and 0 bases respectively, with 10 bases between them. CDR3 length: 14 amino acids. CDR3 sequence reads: CASSPGTMNTEAFF. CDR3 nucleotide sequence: TGCGCCAGCAGCCCCGGGACCATGAACACTGAAGCTTTCTTT.

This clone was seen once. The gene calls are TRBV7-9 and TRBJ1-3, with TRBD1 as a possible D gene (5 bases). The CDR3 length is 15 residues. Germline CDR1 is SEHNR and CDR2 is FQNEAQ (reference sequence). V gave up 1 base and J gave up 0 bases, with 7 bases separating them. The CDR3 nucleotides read TGTGCCAGCAGCTTAGGAACAGGCTCTGGAAACACCATATATTTT. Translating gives CASSLGTGSGNTIYF. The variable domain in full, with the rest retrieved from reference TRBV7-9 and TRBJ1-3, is DTGVSQNPRHKITKRGQNVTFRCDPISEHNRLYWYRQTLGQGPEFLTYFQNEAQLEKSRLLSDRFSAERPKGSFSTLEIQRTEQGDSAMYLCASSLGTGSGNTIYFGEGSWLTVV.

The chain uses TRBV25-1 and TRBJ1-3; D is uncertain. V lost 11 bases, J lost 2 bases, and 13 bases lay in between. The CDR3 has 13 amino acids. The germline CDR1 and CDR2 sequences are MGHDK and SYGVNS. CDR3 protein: CAVSAAAGNTIYF. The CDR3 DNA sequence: TGTGCCGTGTCGGCTGCGGCTGGAAACACCATATATTTT.

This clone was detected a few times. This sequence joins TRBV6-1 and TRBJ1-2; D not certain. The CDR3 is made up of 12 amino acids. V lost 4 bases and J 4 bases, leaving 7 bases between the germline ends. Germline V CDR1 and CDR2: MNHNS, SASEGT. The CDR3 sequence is CASSVVSYGYTF. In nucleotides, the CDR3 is TGTGCCAGCAGTGTTGTCAGCTATGGCTACACCTTC.

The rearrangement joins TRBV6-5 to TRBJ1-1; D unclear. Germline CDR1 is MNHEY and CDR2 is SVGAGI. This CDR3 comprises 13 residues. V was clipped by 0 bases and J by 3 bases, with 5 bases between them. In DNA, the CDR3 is TGTGCCAGCAGTTACTCACTTGACACTGAAGCTTTCTTT. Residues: CASSYSLDTEAFF.

CDR3 sequence (DNA): TGTGCCAGCAGTCGCAGGAGCCCCCCTGAAGCTTTCTTT. Its translation: CASSRRSPPEAFF. The rearrangement links TRBV27 to TRBJ1-1; D uncertain. The CDR3 runs to 13 residues. Trimming shortened V by 5 bases and J by 6 bases, and 13 bases separated the two germline ends. The germline V gene encodes CDR1 MNHEY and CDR2 SMNVEV (reference sequence).

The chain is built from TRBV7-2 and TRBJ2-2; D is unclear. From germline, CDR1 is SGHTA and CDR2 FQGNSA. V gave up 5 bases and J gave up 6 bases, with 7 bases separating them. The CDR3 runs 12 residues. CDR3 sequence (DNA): TGTGCCAGCAGCCAAACCGCCGGGGAGCTGTTTTTT. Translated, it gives CASSQTAGELFF.

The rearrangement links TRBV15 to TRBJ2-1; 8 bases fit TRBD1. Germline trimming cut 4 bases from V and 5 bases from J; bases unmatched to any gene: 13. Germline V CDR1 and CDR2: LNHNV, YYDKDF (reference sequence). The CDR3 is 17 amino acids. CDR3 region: CATSKYRDRIGHNEQFF. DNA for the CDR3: TGTGCCACCAGCAAGTATCGGGACAGGATTGGTCACAATGAGCAGTTCTTC.

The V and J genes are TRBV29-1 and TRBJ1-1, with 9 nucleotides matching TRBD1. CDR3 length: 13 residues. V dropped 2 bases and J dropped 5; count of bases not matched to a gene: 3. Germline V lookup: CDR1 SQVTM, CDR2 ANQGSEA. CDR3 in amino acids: CSVEIDRGTEAFF. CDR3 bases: TGCAGCGTTGAAATTGACAGGGGGACTGAAGCTTTCTTT.

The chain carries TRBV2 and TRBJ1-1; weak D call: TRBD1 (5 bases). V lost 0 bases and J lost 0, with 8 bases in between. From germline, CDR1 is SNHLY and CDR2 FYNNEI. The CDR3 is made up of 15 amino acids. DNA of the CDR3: TGTGCCAGCAGTGAAGCGCTGGGGGTGAACACTGAAGCTTTCTTT. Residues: CASSEALGVNTEAFF.

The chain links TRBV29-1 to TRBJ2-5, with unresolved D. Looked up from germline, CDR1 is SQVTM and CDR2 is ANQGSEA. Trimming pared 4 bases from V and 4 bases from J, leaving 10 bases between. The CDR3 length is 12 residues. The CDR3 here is CSVVETGETQYF. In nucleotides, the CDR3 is TGCAGCGTTGTCGAGACGGGAGAGACCCAGTACTTC. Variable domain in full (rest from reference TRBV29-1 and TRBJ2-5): SAVISQKPSRDICQRGTSLTIQCQVDSQVTMMFWYRQQPGQSLTLIATANQGSEATYESGFVIDKFPISRPNLTFSTLTVSNMSPEDSSIYLCSVVETGETQYFGPGTRLLVL.

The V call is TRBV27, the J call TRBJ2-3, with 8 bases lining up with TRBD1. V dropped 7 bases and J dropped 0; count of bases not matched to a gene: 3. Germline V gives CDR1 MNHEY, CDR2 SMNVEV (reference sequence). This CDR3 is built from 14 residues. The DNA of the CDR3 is TGTGCCAGCACCGGGACAGGAAGCACAGATACGCAGTATTTT. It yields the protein CASTGTGSTDTQYF.

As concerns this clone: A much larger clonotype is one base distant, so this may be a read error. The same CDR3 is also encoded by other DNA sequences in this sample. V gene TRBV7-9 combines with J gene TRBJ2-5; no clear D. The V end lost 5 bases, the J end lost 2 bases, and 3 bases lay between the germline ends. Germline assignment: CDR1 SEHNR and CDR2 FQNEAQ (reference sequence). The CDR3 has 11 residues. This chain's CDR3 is CASSPQETQYF. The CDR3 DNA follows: TGTGCCAGCAGCCCACAAGAGACCCAGTACTTC.

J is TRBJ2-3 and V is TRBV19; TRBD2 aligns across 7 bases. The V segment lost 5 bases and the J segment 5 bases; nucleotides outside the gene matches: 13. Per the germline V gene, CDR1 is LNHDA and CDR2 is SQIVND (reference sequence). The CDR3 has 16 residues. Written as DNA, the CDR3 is TGTGCCAGTAGTGTATCTAGGAGGGAGGGCCGAGATACGCAGTATTTT. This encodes CASSVSRREGRDTQYF.

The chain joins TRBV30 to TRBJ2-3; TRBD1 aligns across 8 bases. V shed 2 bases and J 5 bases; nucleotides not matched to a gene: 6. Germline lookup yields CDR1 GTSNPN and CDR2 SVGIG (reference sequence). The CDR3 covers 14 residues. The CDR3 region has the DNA TGTGCCTGGAGTTCAGGGGGCGGTAAAGATACGCAGTATTTT. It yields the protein CAWSSGGGKDTQYF. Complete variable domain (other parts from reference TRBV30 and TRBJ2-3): SQTIHQWPATLVQPVGSPLSLECTVEGTSNPNLYWYRQAAGRGLQLLFYSVGIGQISSEVPQNLSASRPQDRQFILSSKKLLLSDSGFYLCAWSSGGGKDTQYFGPGTRLTVL.

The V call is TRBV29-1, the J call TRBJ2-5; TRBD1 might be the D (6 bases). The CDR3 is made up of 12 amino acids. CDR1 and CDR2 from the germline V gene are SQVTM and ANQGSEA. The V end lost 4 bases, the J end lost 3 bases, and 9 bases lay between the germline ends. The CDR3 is CSVGDNEETQYF. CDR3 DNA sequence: TGCAGCGTTGGGGACAACGAAGAGACCCAGTACTTC. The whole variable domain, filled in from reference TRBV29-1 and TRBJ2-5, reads SAVISQKPSRDICQRGTSLTIQCQVDSQVTMMFWYRQQPGQSLTLIATANQGSEATYESGFVIDKFPISRPNLTFSTLTVSNMSPEDSSIYLCSVGDNEETQYFGPGTRLLVL.

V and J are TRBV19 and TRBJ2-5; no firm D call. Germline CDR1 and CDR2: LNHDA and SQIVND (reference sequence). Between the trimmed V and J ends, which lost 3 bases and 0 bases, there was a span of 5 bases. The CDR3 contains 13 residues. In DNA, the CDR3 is TGTGCCAGTAGTATGGTTCACCAAGAGACCCAGTACTTC. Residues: CASSMVHQETQYF.

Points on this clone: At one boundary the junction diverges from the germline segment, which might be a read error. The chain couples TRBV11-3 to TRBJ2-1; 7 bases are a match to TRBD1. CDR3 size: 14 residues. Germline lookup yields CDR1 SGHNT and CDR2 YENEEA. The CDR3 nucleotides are TGTGCCAGCAGCTCGGGACAGTCCTTCAATGAGCAGTTCTTC. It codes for CASSSGQSFNEQFF.

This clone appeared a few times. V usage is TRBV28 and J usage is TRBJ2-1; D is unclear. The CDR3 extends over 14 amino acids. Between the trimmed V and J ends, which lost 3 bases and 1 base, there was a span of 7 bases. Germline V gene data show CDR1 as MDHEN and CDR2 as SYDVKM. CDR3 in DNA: TGTGCCAGCAGTTTTGGCAGTTCCTACAATGAGCAGTTCTTC. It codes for CASSFGSSYNEQFF.

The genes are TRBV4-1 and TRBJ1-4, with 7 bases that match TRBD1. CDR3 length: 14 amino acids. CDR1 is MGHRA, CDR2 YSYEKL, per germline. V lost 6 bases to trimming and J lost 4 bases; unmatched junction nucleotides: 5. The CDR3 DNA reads TGCGCCAGCAGGCGGCCAGGGGGTAATGAAAAACTGTTTTTT. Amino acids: CASRRPGGNEKLFF.

The CDR3 is CASRGQGAANYGYTF. The CDR3 DNA is TGTGCCAGCAGAGGACAGGGGGCGGCTAACTATGGCTACACCTTC. The rearrangement uses TRBV2 and TRBJ1-2, with 11 bases lining up with TRBD1. This CDR3 spans 15 amino acids. Germline V gene lookup returns CDR1 SNHLY and CDR2 FYNNEI. Trimming cost V 6 bases and J 0 bases; bases outside gene matches: 3.

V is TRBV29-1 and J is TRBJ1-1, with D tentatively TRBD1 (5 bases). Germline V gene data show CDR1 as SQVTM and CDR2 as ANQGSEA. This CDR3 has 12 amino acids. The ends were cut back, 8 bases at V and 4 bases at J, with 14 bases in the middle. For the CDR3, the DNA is TGCAGCTTCAGGGAGGTAGGCACTGAAGCTTTCTTT. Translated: CSFREVGTEAFF.